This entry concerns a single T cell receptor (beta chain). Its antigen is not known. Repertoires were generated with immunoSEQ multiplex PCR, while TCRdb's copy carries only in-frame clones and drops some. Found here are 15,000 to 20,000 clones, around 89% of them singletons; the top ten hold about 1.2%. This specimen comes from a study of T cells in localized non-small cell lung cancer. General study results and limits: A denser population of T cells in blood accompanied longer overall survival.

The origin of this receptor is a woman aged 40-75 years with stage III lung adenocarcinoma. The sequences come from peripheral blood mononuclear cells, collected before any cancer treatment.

The CDR3 DNA reads as TGCGCCAGCAGCCGGTCTAGCGCCGACTCCTACAATGAGCAGTTCTTC. It yields the protein CASSRSSADSYNEQFF. The gene calls are TRBV5-1 and TRBJ2-1; D possibly corresponds to TRBD2 (6 bases). CDR3 length equals 16 residues. Trimming took off 4 bases at V and 0 bases at J, with 14 bases between the two ends. Germline CDR1 SGHRS, CDR2 YFSETQ.